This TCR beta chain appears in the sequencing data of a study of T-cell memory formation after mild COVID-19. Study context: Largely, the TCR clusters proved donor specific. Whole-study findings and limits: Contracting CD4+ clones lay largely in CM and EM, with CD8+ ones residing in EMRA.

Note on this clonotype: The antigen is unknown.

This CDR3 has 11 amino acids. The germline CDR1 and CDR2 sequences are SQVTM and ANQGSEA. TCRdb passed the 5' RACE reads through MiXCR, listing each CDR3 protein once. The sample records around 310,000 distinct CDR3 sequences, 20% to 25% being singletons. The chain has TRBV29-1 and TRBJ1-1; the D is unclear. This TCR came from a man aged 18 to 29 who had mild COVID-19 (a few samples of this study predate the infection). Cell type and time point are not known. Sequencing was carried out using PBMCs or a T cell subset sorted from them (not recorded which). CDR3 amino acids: CMVTRTTEAFF. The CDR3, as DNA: TGCATGGTGACAAGAACAACTGAAGCTTTCTTT.